Listed here is a single T cell receptor beta chain. Its cognate antigen is unknown. The sample belongs to a study of vaccination effects on CD4 cells after COVID-19. General study findings and limits: Clones of infection and vaccine origin contracted markedly late after vaccination. Few convalescent patients and no early post-infection timepoints were included in the study.

V was clipped by 6 bases and J by 8 bases; unmatched bases: 7. This CDR3 comprises 13 residues. From germline, CDR1 is MNHNY and CDR2 SVGAGI (reference sequence). Assay: immunoSEQ multiplex PCR; the TCRdb copy retains only in-frame clones and omits some. The data contain about 46,000 clones, 70% to 75% of them singletons. At the end of approximately 10 days of culture, CD4+ T cells were isolated. A positive SARS-CoV-2 PCR test fell between March and December 2020. Half-medium exchanges with IL-2 medium took place on days 3 and 7. This receptor was taken from a human donor who had a prior SARS-CoV-2 infection. Here the sequenced sample was CD4+ T cells from PBMCs cultured without peptide, taken before COVID-19 vaccination. V and J are TRBV6-6 and TRBJ2-4; TRBD1 agrees at 7 bases. Here the CDR3 reads CASRNRGSHIQYF. The CDR3 DNA follows: TGTGCCAGCAGAAACAGGGGCTCGCACATTCAGTACTTC.